This T cell receptor (beta chain) was captured in a study of cytomegalovirus exposure and HLA in healthy donors. Study-level background: Samples from HLA-typed donors yielded 65 million to 85 million unique TCRs in an early data release.

This clone was picked up a small number of times. Its antigen is not identified. The CDR3 length is 16 residues. Germline values: CDR1 MGHRA, CDR2 YSYEKL. Trimming removed 1 base from V and 0 bases from J, with 10 bases in between. Study-level findings and limits: The authors later found most CMV-associated TCR beta chains appeared HLA-restricted.

Researchers ran the PCR with 60 Vbeta and 13 Jbeta primers. Profiled with immunoSEQ multiplex PCR; TCRdb holds only in-frame clones, not every one. The sample holds fewer than 150,000 clones; about 70% are singletons and the top ten take about 3.1%. Sequencing used PBMCs. The clonotype comes from a man aged 35 to 55 in good health and CMV-seronegative. The J gene is TRBJ1-5, the V gene TRBV4-1; no firm D call. In DNA form, the CDR3 reads TGCGCCAGCAGCCAAGGCCCAGCGTATAGCAATCAGCCCCAGCATTTT. Translated, it gives CASSQGPAYSNQPQHF.